This T cell receptor (beta chain) was profiled in a study of T cells after yellow fever vaccination. This clonotype turned up a few times. CDR1 is MNHEY and CDR2 is SVGEGT in the germline V gene. This CDR3 spans 15 amino acids. The V gene end was trimmed by 7 bases and the J gene end by 2 bases; junction bases not matched to a gene: 7. TCRdb reprocessed the 5' RACE reads with MiXCR, giving one entry per CDR3 protein. Of roughly 400,000 distinct CDR3 sequences listed, around a sixth are singletons. This material consisted of PBMCs, taken before the yellow fever booster vaccination. The sequence derives from a man younger than 35 who received the YFV17D yellow fever vaccine. The chain couples TRBV6-2 or TRBV6-3 to TRBJ2-1; 8 bases align to TRBD2. The CDR3 spells CASNNGGAPYNEQFF. In DNA, the CDR3 is TGTGCCAGCAACAACGGGGGGGCGCCCTACAATGAGCAGTTCTTC.